The present entry profiles one T cell receptor (beta chain) with its context. Its antigen remains unknown. Unique molecular identifier tags were affixed to discrete cDNA molecules. MiXCR was run by TCRdb on the 5' RACE reads, yielding one entry per CDR3 protein. This sample has about 77,000 distinct CDR3 sequences, with 12% found just once. Germline V gene lookup returns CDR1 DFQATT and CDR2 SNEGSKA (reference sequence). The V end lost 4 bases, the J end lost 4 bases, and 10 bases lay between the germline ends. This CDR3 comprises 12 residues. This sample was included in a study of early T cells in non-severe SARS-CoV-2 infection. Study-wide context: Investigators sequenced bulk RNA drawn from unsorted whole blood, and chains remained unpaired.

General study findings and limits: The study's VDJdb matching favored anti-spike CD8 responses and missed private and CD4 specificities.

This TCR was recovered from an adult who was a healthcare worker with PCR-confirmed SARS-CoV-2 infection or an uninfected control (not recorded which). The donor label of this sample is uncertain. This sample comprised whole blood, obtained at baseline. The chain couples TRBV20-1 to TRBJ1-2; D uncertain. CDR3 DNA sequence: TGCAGTGCTACATTTTCGGGCTATGGCTACACCTTC. This encodes CSATFSGYGYTF.